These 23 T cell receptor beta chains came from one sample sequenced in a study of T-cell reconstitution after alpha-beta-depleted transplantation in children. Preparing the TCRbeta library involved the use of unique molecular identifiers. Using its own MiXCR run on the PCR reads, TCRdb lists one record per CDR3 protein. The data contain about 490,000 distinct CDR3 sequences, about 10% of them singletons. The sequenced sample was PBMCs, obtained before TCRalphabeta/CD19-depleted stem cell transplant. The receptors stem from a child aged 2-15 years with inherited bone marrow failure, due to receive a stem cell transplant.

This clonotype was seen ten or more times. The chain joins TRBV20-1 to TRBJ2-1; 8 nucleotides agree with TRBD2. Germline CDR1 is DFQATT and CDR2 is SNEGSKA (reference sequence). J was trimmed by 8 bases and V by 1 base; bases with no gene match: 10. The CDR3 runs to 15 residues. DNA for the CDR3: TGCAGTGCTAGAGGGGGAAGCGGGAGCCTCGATGAGCAGTTCTTC. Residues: CSARGGSGSLDEQFF.

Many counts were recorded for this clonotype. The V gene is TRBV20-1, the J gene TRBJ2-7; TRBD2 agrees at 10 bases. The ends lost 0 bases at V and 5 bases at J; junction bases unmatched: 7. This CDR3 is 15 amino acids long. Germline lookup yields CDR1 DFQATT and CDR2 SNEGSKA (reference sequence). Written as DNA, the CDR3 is TGCAGTGCTAGAGATACTAGCGGGATGAAGGACGAGCAGTACTTC. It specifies CSARDTSGMKDEQYF.

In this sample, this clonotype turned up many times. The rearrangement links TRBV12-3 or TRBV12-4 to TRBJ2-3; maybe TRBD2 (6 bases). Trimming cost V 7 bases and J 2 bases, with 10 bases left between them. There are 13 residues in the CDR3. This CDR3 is CASTRENTDTQYF. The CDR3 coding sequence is TGTGCCAGCACCCGGGAGAACACAGATACGCAGTATTTT.

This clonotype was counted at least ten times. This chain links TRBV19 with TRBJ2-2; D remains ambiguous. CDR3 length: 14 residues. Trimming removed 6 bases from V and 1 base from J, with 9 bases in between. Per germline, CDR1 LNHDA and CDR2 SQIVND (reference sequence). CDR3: CASRTLGNTGELFF. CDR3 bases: TGTGCCAGTAGGACCCTGGGGAACACCGGGGAGCTGTTTTTT.

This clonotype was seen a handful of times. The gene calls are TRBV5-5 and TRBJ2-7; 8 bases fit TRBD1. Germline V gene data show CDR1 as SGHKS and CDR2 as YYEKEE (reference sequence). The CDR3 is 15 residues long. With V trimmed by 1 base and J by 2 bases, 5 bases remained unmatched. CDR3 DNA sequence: TGTGCCAGCAGCTTGCTCCCACAGGGGGCCTACGAGCAGTACTTC. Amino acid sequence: CASSLLPQGAYEQYF.

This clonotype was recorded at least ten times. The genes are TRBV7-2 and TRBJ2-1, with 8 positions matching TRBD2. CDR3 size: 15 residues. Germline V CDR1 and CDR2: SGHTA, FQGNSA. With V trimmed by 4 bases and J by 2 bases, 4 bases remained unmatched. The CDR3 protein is CASSSRGGAYNEQFF. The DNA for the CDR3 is TGTGCCAGCAGCTCCCGGGGGGGGGCCTACAATGAGCAGTTCTTC.

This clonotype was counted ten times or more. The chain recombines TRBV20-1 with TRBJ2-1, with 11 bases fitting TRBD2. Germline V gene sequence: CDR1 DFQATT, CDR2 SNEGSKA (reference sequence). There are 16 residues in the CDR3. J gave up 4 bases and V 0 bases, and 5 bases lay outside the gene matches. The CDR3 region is CSARDRTSGSYNEQFF. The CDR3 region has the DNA TGCAGTGCTAGAGACAGAACTAGCGGGAGTTACAATGAGCAGTTCTTC.

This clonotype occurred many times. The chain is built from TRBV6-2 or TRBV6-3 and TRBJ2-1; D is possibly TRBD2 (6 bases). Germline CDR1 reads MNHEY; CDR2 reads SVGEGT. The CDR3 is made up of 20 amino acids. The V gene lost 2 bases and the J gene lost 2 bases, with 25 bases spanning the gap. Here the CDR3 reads CASSYRTRTSRDGPYNEQFF. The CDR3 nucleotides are TGTGCCAGCAGTTACCGAACGAGAACTAGCCGCGACGGGCCCTACAATGAGCAGTTCTTC.

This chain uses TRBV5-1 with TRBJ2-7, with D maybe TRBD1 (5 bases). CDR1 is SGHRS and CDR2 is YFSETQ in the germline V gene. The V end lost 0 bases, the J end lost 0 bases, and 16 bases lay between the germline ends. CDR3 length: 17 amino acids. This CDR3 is CASSLAPTGSFSYEQYF. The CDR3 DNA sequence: TGCGCCAGCAGCTTGGCACCCACAGGCAGTTTCTCCTACGAGCAGTACTTC.

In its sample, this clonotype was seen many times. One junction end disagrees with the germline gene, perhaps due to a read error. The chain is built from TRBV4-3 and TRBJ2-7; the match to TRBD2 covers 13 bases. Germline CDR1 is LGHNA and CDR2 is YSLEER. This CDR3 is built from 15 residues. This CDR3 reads CASSQLAGGSYEQYF. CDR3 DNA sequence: TGTGCCAGCAGCCAACTAGCGGGAGGGTCCTACGAGCAGTACTTC.

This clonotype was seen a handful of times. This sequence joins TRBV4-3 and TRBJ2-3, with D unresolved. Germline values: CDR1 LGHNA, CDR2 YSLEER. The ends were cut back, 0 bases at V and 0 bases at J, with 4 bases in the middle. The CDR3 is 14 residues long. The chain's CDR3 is CASSQEASTDTQYF. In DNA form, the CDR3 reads TGCGCCAGCAGCCAAGAGGCGAGCACAGATACGCAGTATTTT.

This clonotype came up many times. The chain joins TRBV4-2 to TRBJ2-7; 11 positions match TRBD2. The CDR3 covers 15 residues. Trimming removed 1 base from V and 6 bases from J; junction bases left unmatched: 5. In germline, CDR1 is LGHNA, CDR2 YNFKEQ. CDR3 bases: TGTGCCAGCAGCCAAGTCCCTAGCGGGAGGTTCGAGCAGTACTTC. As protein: CASSQVPSGRFEQYF.

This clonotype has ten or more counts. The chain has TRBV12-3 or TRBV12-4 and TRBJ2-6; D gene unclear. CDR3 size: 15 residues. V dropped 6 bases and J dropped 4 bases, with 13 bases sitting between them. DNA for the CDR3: TGTGCCAGCAGCCTTCACCCCGCAGGGGCCAACGTCCTGACTTTC. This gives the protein CASSLHPAGANVLTF.

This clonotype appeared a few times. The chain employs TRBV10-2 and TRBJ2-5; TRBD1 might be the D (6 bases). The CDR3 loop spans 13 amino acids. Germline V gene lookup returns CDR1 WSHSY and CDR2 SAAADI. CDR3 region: CDKKKGGVETQYF. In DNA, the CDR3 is TGCGACAAAAAAAAAGGGGGAGTAGAGACCCAGTACTTC.

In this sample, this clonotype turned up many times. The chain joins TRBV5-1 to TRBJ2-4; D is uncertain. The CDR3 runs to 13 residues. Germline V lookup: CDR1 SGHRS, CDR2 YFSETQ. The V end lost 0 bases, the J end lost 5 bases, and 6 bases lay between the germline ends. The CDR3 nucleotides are TGCGCCAGCAGCTTGGGGCAGCAAAACATTCAGTACTTC. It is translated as CASSLGQQNIQYF.

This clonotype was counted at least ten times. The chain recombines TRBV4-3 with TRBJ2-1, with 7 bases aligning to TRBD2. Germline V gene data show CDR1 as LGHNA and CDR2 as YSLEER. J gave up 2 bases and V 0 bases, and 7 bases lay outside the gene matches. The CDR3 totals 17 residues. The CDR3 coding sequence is TGCGCCAGCAGCCAAGATGACACAGCGGGGACCTACAATGAGCAGTTCTTC. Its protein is CASSQDDTAGTYNEQFF.

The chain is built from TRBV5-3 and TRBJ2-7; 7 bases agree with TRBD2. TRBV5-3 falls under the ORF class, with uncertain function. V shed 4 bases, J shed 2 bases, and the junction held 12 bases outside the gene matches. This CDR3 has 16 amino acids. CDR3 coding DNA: TGTGCCAGAAGCCCATCACCTGGACTAGTGCCCTACGAGCAGTACTTC. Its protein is CARSPSPGLVPYEQYF.

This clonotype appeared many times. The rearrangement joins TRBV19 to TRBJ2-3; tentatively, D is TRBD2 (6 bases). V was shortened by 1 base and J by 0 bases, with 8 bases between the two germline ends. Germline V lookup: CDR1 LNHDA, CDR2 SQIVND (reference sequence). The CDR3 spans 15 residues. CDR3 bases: TGTGCCAGTAGTATAGGCGGGACGAGCACAGATACGCAGTATTTT. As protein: CASSIGGTSTDTQYF.

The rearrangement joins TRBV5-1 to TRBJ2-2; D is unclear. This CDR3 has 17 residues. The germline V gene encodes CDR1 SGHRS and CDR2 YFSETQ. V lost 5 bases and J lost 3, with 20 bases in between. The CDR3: CASSDRPSGWDTGELFF. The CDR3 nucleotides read TGCGCCAGCAGTGACCGGCCCTCAGGTTGGGACACCGGGGAGCTGTTTTTT.

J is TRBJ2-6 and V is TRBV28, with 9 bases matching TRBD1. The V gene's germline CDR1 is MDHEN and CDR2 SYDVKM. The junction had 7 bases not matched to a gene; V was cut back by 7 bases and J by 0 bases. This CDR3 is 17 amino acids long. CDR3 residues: CASKNRTGDSGANVLTF. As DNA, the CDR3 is TGTGCCAGCAAAAATAGGACAGGGGACTCTGGGGCCAACGTCCTGACTTTC.

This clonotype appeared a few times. The CDR3 loop reads CSVDGGSFWNEQFF. The CDR3 DNA reads as TGCAGCGTTGACGGCGGGAGTTTCTGGAATGAGCAGTTCTTC. The chain carries TRBV29-1 and TRBJ2-1; 7 bases agree with TRBD2. CDR3 length equals 14 residues. V was clipped by 3 bases and J by 7 bases; unmatched bases: 9. In germline, CDR1 is SQVTM, CDR2 ANQGSEA.

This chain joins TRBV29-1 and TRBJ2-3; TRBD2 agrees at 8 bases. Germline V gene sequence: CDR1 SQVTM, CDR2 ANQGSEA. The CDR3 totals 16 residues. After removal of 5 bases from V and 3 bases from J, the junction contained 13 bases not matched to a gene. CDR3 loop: CSVPDPFSGTTDTQYF. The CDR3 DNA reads TGCAGCGTTCCCGACCCTTTTAGCGGGACGACAGATACGCAGTATTTT.

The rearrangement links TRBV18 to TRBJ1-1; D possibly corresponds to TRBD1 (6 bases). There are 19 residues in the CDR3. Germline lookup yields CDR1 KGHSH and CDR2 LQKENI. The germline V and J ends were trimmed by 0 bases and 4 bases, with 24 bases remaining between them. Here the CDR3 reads CASSPPLSRGLVGSTEAFF. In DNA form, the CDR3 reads TGTGCCAGCTCACCACCGCTGAGTCGGGGGCTTGTTGGGTCCACTGAAGCTTTCTTT.